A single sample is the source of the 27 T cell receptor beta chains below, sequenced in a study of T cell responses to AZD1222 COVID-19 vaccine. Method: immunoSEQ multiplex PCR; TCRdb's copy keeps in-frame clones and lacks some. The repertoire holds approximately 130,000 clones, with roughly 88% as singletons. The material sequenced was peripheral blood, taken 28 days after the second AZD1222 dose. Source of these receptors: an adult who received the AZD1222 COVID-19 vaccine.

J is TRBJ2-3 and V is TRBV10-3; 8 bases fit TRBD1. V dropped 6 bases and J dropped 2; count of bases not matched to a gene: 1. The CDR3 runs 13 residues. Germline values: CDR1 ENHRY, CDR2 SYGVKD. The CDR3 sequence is CAIRTGDTDTQYF. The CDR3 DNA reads TGTGCCATCAGGACAGGGGACACAGATACGCAGTATTTT.

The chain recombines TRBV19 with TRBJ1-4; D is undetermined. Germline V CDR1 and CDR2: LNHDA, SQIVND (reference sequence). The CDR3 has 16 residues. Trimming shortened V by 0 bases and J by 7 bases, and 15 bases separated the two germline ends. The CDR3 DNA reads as TGTGCCAGTAGTATAGATCGGTCCGGACTTGGTGAAAAACTGTTTTTT. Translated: CASSIDRSGLGEKLFF.

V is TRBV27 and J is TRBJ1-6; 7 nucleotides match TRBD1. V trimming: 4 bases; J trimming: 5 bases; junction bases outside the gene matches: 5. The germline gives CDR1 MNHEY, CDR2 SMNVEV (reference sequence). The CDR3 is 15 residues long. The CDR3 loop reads CASSSSDRDNSPLHF. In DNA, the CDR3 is TGTGCCAGCAGTTCTTCCGACAGGGATAATTCACCCCTCCACTTT.

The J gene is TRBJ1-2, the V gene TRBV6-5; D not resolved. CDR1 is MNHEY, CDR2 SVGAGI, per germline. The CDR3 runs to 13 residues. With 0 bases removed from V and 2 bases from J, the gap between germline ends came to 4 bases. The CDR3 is CASSYSENYGYTF. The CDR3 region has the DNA TGTGCCAGCAGTTACTCGGAGAACTATGGCTACACCTTC.

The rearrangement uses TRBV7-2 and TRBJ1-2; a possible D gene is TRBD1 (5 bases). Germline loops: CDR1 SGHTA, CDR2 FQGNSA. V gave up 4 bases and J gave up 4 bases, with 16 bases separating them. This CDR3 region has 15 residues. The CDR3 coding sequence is TGTGCCAGCAGCTCCGAGCAGGGAGGGGTCTATGGCTACACCTTC. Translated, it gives CASSSEQGGVYGYTF. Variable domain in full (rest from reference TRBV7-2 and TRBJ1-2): GAGVSQSPSNKVTEKGKDVELRCDPISGHTALYWYRQSLGQGLEFLIYFQGNSAPDKSGLPSDRFSAERTGGSVSTLTIQRTQQEDSAVYLCASSSEQGGVYGYTFGSGTRLTVV.

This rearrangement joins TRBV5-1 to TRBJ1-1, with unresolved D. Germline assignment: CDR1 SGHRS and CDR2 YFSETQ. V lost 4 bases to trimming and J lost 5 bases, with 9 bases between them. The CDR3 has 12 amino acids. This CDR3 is CASSAGYTEAFF. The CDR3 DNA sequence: TGCGCCAGCAGCGCGGGGTATACTGAAGCTTTCTTT.

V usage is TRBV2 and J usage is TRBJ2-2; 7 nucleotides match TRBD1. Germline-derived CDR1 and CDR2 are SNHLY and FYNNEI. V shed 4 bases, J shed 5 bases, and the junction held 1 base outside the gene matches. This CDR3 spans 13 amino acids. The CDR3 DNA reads TGTGCCAGCAGTGTACAGGGGACCGGGGAGCTGTTTTTT. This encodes CASSVQGTGELFF.

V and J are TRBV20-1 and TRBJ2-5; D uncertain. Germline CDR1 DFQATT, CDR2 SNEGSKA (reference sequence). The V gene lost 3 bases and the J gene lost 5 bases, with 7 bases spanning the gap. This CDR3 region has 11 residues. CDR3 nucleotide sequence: TGCAGTGCTAGTGACTTGGAGACCCAGTACTTC. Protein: CSASDLETQYF.

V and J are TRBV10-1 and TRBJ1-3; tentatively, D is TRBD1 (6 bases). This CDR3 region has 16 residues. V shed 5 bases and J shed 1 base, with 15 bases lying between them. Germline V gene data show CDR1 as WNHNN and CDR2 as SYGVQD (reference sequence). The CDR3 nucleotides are TGCGCCAGCAGTCCCTCCCCCAGGGGTTCTGGAAACACCATATATTTT. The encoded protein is CASSPSPRGSGNTIYF.

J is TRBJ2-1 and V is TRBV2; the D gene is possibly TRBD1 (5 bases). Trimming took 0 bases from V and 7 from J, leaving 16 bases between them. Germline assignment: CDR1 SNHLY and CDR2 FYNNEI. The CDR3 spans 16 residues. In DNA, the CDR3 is TGTGCCAGCAGTGAAGCGGGGCTTACCGTAAAAAATGAGCAGTTCTTC. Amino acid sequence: CASSEAGLTVKNEQFF.

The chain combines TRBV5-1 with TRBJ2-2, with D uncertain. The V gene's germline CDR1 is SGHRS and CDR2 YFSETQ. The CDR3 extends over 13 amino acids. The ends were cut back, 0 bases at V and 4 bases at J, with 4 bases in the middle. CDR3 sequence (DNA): TGCGCCAGCAGCTTGGACGGCACCGGGGAGCTGTTTTTT. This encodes CASSLDGTGELFF.

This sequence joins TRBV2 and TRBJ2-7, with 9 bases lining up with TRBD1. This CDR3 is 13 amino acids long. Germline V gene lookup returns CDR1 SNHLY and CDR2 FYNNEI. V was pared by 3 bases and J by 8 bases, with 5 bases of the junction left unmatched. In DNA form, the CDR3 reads TGTGCCAGCAGTGAGGAAACAGGGGGCCAGCAGTACTTC. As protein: CASSEETGGQQYF.

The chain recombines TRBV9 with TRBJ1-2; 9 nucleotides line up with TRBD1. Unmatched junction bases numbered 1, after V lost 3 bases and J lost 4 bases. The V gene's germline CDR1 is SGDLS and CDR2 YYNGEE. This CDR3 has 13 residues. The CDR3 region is CASSATGGYGYTF. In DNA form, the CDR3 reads TGTGCCAGCAGCGCGACAGGGGGCTATGGCTACACCTTC.

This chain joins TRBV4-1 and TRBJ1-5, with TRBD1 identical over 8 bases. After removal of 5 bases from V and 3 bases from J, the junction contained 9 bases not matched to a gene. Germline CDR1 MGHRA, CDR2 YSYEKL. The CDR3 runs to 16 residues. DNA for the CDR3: TGCGCCAGCAGCAAAGGACAGGGAAATGACAATCAGCCCCAGCATTTT. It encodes CASSKGQGNDNQPQHF.

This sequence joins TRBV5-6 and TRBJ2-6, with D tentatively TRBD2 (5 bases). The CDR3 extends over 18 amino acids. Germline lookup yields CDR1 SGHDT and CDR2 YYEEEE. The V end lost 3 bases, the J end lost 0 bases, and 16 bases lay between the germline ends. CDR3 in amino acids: CASSWRTEISSGANVLTF. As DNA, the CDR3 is TGTGCCAGCAGCTGGAGGACGGAAATTAGCTCTGGGGCCAACGTCCTGACTTTC.

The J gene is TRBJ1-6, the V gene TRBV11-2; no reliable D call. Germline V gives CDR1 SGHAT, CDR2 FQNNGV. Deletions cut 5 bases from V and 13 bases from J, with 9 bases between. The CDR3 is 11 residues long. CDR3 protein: CASSPRPPLHF. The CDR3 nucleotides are TGTGCCAGCAGCCCGCGTCCCCCCCTCCACTTT.

CDR3 in amino acids: CASSTKVAGGVQETQYF. CDR3 DNA: TGTGCCAGTAGTACTAAGGTAGCGGGGGGTGTCCAAGAGACCCAGTACTTC. The chain links TRBV19 to TRBJ2-5, with 10 bases identical to TRBD2. The ends lost 4 bases at V and 1 base at J; junction bases unmatched: 9. This CDR3 spans 17 amino acids. CDR1 LNHDA and CDR2 SQIVND come from the germline V gene (reference sequence).

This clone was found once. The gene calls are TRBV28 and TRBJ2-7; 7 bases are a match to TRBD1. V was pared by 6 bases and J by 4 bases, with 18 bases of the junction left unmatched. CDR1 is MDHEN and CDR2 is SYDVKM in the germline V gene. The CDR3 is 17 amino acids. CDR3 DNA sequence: TGTGCCAGCAGCTTCTTACCTAGGGACAGTCTCTCTTACGAGCAGTACTTC. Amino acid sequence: CASSFLPRDSLSYEQYF.

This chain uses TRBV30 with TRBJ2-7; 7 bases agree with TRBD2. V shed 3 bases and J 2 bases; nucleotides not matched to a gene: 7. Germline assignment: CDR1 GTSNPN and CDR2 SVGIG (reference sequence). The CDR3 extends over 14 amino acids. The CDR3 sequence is CAWSAGTTTYEQYF. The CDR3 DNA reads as TGTGCCTGGAGCGCCGGGACTACTACCTACGAGCAGTACTTC.

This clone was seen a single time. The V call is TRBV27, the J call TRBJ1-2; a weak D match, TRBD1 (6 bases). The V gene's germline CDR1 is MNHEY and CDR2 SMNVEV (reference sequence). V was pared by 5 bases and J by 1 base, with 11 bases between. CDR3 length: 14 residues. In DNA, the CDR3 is TGTGCCAGCAGTAAGCAGGGGCTTAACTATGGCTACACCTTC. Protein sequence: CASSKQGLNYGYTF.

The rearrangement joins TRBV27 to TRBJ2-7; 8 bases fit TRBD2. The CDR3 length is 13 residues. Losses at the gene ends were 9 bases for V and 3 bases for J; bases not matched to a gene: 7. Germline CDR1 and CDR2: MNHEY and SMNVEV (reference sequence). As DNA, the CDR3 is TGTGCCAGTGGAGGCGGGAGGTTCTACGAGCAGTACTTC. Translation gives CASGGGRFYEQYF.

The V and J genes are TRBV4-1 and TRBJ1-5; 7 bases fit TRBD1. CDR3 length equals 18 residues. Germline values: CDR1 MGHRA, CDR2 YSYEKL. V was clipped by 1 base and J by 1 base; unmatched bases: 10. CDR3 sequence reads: CASSQGGFPGGSNQPQHF. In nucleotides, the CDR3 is TGCGCCAGCAGCCAAGGAGGGTTTCCAGGGGGAAGCAATCAGCCCCAGCATTTT.

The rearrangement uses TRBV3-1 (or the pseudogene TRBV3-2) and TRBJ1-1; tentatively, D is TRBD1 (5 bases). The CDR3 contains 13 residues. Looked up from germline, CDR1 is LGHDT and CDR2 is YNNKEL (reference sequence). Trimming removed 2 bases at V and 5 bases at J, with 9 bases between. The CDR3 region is CASSQIEGTEAFF. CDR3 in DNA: TGTGCCAGCAGCCAAATAGAGGGGACTGAAGCTTTCTTT.

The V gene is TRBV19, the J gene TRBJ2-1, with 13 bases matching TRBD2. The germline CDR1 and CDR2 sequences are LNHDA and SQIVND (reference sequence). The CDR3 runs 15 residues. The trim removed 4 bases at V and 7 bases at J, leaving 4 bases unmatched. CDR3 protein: CASSTTGLAGNEQFF. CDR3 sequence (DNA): TGTGCCAGTAGTACCACGGGACTAGCGGGGAATGAGCAGTTCTTC.

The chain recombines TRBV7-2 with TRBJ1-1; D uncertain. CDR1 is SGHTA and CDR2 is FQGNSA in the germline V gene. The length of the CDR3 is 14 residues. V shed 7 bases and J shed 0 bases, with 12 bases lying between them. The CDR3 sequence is CASKEPRMNTEAFF. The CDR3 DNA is TGTGCCAGCAAAGAGCCCAGGATGAACACTGAAGCTTTCTTT.

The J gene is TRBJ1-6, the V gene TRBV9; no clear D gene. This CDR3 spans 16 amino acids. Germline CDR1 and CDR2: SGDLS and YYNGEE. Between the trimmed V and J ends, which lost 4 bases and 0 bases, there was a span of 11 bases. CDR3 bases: TGTGCCAGCAGCAAGGACCCTAGCTCCTATAATTCACCCCTCCACTTT. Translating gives CASSKDPSSYNSPLHF.

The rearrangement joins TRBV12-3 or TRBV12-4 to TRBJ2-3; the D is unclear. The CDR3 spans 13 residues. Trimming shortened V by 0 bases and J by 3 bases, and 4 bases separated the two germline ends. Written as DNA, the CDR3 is TGTGCCAGCAGTTTAGCGGAGACAGATACGCAGTATTTT. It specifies CASSLAETDTQYF.